These 22 T cell receptor beta chains share one sample of origin, sequenced in a study of blood T cells in healthy people across ages. The second PCR ran roughly 6 to 11 cycles with a sample-barcoded 5' primer and J-beta primers. TCRdb called the 5' RACE reads again in MiXCR, with one record for every CDR3 protein. The sample holds more than 450,000 distinct CDR3 sequences; roughly a quarter are singletons and the top ten take approximately 3.6%. These same data were also listed under a study on T cells of mothers and their children.

The sequenced material came from blood. The receptor set was obtained from a boy younger than 10 in good health.

This clonotype showed up just a few times. One junction end does not reproduce the germline sequence, and a read error may be involved. The CDR3 spells CASSPVAAASNTGELFF. For the CDR3, the DNA is TGTGCCAGTTCACCGGTAGCTGCCGCCTCGAACACCGGGGAGCTGTTTTTT. The chain employs TRBV18 and TRBJ2-2; D is undetermined. The length of the CDR3 is 17 residues. In germline, CDR1 is KGHSH, CDR2 LQKENI.

This clonotype was detected a few times. This chain joins TRBV7-9 and TRBJ2-3, with 11 bases lining up with TRBD2. J lost 4 bases, V lost 4 bases, and 10 bases had no gene match. Per the germline V gene, CDR1 is SEHNR and CDR2 is FQNEAQ (reference sequence). CDR3 length: 17 residues. The CDR3 protein is CASSSKELAGAADTQYF. Here the CDR3 DNA reads TGTGCCAGCAGCTCAAAGGAACTAGCGGGAGCAGCAGATACGCAGTATTTT.

The chain couples TRBV5-1 to TRBJ2-6; possibly TRBD2 for D (7 bases). The CDR3 loop spans 19 amino acids. V lost 7 bases, J lost 1 base, and 24 bases lay in between. Germline lookup yields CDR1 SGHRS and CDR2 YFSETQ. The CDR3 reads CASATRTAGLASGANVLTF. In DNA, the CDR3 is TGCGCCAGCGCAACTCGGACAGCGGGACTGGCGTCTGGGGCCAACGTCCTGACTTTC.

This clonotype was observed a handful of times. The J gene is TRBJ2-1, the V gene TRBV5-1, with D possibly matching TRBD1 (7 bases). Trimming stripped 0 bases from V and 9 bases from J, with 16 bases between. This CDR3 is built from 15 residues. Germline V gene sequence: CDR1 SGHRS, CDR2 YFSETQ. As DNA, the CDR3 is TGCGCCAGCAGCTTGGGCGGGACAGTCTCGCCTGAGCAGTTCTTC. Translation: CASSLGGTVSPEQFF. The full variable domain, its missing parts supplied by reference TRBV5-1 and TRBJ2-1, is KAGVTQTPRYLIKTRGQQVTLSCSPISGHRSVSWYQQTPGQGLQFLFEYFSETQRNKGNFPGRFSGRQFSNSRSEMNVSTLELGDSALYLCASSLGGTVSPEQFFGPGTRLTVL.

This chain joins TRBV6-5 and TRBJ2-1; TRBD1 might be the D (5 bases). CDR1 and CDR2 (germline): MNHEY, SVGAGI. V gave up 2 bases and J gave up 1 base, with 6 bases separating them. The CDR3 length is 14 residues. CDR3 in DNA: TGTGCCAGCAGTTACGCAGGGTCCTACAATGAGCAGTTCTTC. This translates into CASSYAGSYNEQFF.

This clonotype came up a few times. V usage is TRBV19 and J usage is TRBJ2-2; D is unresolved. This CDR3 contains 13 residues. V was shortened by 3 bases and J by 1 base, with 3 bases between the two germline ends. The V gene's germline CDR1 is LNHDA and CDR2 SQIVND (reference sequence). In DNA form, the CDR3 reads TGTGCCAGTAGTATGCGGAACACCGGGGAGCTGTTTTTT. This codes for CASSMRNTGELFF.

The chain recombines TRBV12-3 or TRBV12-4 with TRBJ2-1; 7 bases are a match to TRBD1. The trim removed 5 bases at V and 5 bases at J, leaving 3 bases unmatched. CDR3 length: 13 amino acids. The DNA for the CDR3 is TGTGCCAGCAGTCGGGACAGCAACAATGAGCAGTTCTTC. Translating gives CASSRDSNNEQFF.

This clonotype was seen a handful of times. The chain links TRBV29-1 to TRBJ2-5; possibly TRBD1 or TRBD2 for D (7 bases each). The germline V gene encodes CDR1 SQVTM and CDR2 ANQGSEA. V was cut by 3 bases and J by 2 bases, with 25 bases left in between. The CDR3 has 18 residues. CDR3 coding DNA: TGCAGCGTTGACGTAGGGGGCTCGCTAGCGGAGCTACAAGAGACCCAGTACTTC. Translation: CSVDVGGSLAELQETQYF.

The chain employs TRBV7-8 and TRBJ2-1, with unresolved D. The CDR3 extends over 14 amino acids. The germline V gene encodes CDR1 SGHVS and CDR2 FQNEAQ. The V end lost 5 bases, the J end lost 8 bases, and 16 bases lay between the germline ends. The CDR3 protein is CASSPSPATDEQFF. For the CDR3, the DNA is TGTGCCAGCAGCCCGTCGCCGGCTACAGATGAGCAGTTCTTC.

Note on this clonotype: This may stem from a read error, because a much larger clone lies one nucleotide away. J is TRBJ2-4 and V is TRBV28; possible D gene TRBD1, 6 bases. CDR3 size: 13 residues. Per germline, CDR1 MDHEN and CDR2 SYDVKM. CDR3 in DNA: TGTGCCAGCAGTTTAAGCAGGGGTAACATTCACTACTTC. Translating gives CASSLSRGNIHYF.

This clonotype turned up a few times. The chain is built from TRBV6-5 and TRBJ2-7; D tentatively fits TRBD1 or TRBD2 (5 bases each). The germline V gene encodes CDR1 MNHEY and CDR2 SVGAGI. V lost 8 bases to trimming and J lost 3 bases, with 20 bases between them. This CDR3 contains 15 residues. Here the CDR3 reads CASAVSFGGYYEQYF. The CDR3, as DNA: TGTGCCAGCGCCGTTTCATTTGGGGGTTACTACGAGCAGTACTTC.

In its sample, this clonotype was seen a few times. The chain has TRBV28 and TRBJ2-4; 10 bases fit TRBD2. CDR1 and CDR2 (germline): MDHEN, SYDVKM. Germline trimming cut 5 bases from V and 7 bases from J; bases unmatched to any gene: 11. The CDR3 has 16 amino acids. CDR3: CASSIAGGPGTNIQYF. CDR3 in DNA: TGTGCCAGCAGTATAGCGGGGGGCCCCGGAACTAACATTCAGTACTTC.

This clonotype showed up many times. The chain carries TRBV7-9 and TRBJ2-5; D unresolved. Germline CDR1 is SEHNR and CDR2 is FQNEAQ (reference sequence). The CDR3 runs 13 residues. Trimming left V 3 bases short and J 5 bases short, with 10 bases between. The CDR3: CASSLPPGETQYF. The CDR3, as DNA: TGTGCCAGCAGCTTGCCTCCCGGCGAGACCCAGTACTTC.

The V call is TRBV15, the J call TRBJ1-5; 7 nucleotides match TRBD1. CDR1 and CDR2 from the germline V gene are LNHNV and YYDKDF (reference sequence). J lost 4 bases, V lost 6 bases, and 6 bases had no gene match. There are 14 residues in the CDR3. Written as DNA, the CDR3 is TGTGCCACCAGTAGGACAGGCCGTAATCAGCCCCAGCATTTT. Translated, it gives CATSRTGRNQPQHF.

The chain joins TRBV7-6 to TRBJ1-1; 8 nucleotides align to TRBD1. The germline gives CDR1 SGHVS, CDR2 FNYEAQ. The CDR3 is 17 residues long. V was pared by 5 bases and J by 4 bases, with 15 bases of the junction left unmatched. The CDR3 nucleotides read TGTGCCAGCAGCCCGACCGGACAGGGATGGGAGGGCACTGAAGCTTTCTTT. This codes for CASSPTGQGWEGTEAFF.

This clonotype was recorded many times. The chain combines TRBV12-3 or TRBV12-4 with TRBJ1-4, with TRBD1 matching 9 bases. CDR3 size: 14 residues. With 3 bases clipped from V and 8 bases from J, the junction kept 4 bases outside the gene matches. The CDR3 loop reads CASSFGTGNEKLFF. The CDR3 region has the DNA TGTGCCAGCAGTTTCGGGACAGGGAACGAAAAACTGTTTTTT.

A few counts support this clonotype. The chain couples TRBV12-3 or TRBV12-4 to TRBJ2-7; TRBD2 matches 12 bases. CDR3 length: 13 amino acids. Unmatched junction bases numbered 4, after V lost 7 bases and J lost 6 bases. CDR3 region: CASKLAGGREQYF. DNA of the CDR3: TGTGCCAGCAAACTAGCGGGAGGTCGCGAGCAGTACTTC.

The CDR3 DNA reads TGTGCCAGCAGCCTCGAATATCGCAGCTCCTACAATGAGCAGTTCTTC. Translating it yields CASSLEYRSSYNEQFF. The chain recombines TRBV3-1 with TRBJ2-1, with no clear D. CDR3 length equals 16 residues. Germline lookup yields CDR1 LGHDT and CDR2 YNNKEL (reference sequence). V was shortened by 4 bases and J by 0 bases, with 13 bases between the two germline ends.

In its sample, this clonotype was seen a few times. J is TRBJ2-7 and V is TRBV5-5; D remains unclear. V lost 3 bases and J lost 0, with 10 bases in between. The CDR3 contains 14 residues. From germline, CDR1 is SGHKS and CDR2 YYEKEE (reference sequence). The DNA of the CDR3 is TGTGCCAGCAGCTCTCAGCCAGACTCCTACGAGCAGTACTTC. Translation gives CASSSQPDSYEQYF.

A note on this clonotype: As the CDR3 is not closed by the conserved phenylalanine or tryptophan, this likely results from a read error. V usage is TRBV27 and J usage is TRBJ2-5; D may correspond to TRBD1 or TRBD2 (6 bases each). CDR1 MNHEY and CDR2 SMNVEV come from the germline V gene (reference sequence). The ends were cut back, 5 bases at V and 1 base at J, with 14 bases in the middle. This CDR3 spans 15 amino acids. The CDR3 DNA reads TGTGCCAGCAGTCGGGGGCTTTACGCCCAAGAGACCCAGTACGTC. This translates into CASSRGLYAQETQYV.

The chain combines TRBV5-1 with TRBJ2-3, with no clear D. The ends were cut back, 7 bases at V and 0 bases at J, with 15 bases in the middle. The CDR3 runs 15 residues. The germline V gene has CDR1 SGHRS and CDR2 YFSETQ. The DNA for the CDR3 is TGCGCCAGCTCTATCGGCGGAGCTAGCACAGATACGCAGTATTTT. Translating it yields CASSIGGASTDTQYF.

The CDR3 DNA sequence: TGTGCCAGCAGTGATGGGCCCCAGAACACCGGGGAGCTGTTTTTT. Translating it yields CASSDGPQNTGELFF. The chain is built from TRBV6-1 and TRBJ2-2; unclear D gene. CDR3 size: 15 residues. Germline CDR1 and CDR2: MNHNS and SASEGT. V was shortened by 3 bases and J by 1 base, with 9 bases between the two germline ends.